This passage covers 30 T cell receptor beta chains from one sample sequenced in a study of shared clonotypes between healthy human individuals. TCRdb's table, derived via immunoSEQ multiplex PCR, lists solely in-frame clones and lacks some. The data show about a million clones, about 80% seen once. Material for sequencing was memory CD4+ T cells from PBMCs. Subset given: CD45RA-negative fraction. The receptors here all came from a man aged 18 to 30 in good health. Some clones in this sample may be carry-over from other donors' samples.

This sequence joins TRBV5-1 and TRBJ2-1; D may be TRBD2 (5 bases). Germline-derived CDR1 and CDR2 are SGHRS and YFSETQ. V lost 5 bases to trimming and J lost 3 bases, with 12 bases between them. This CDR3 contains 14 residues. The CDR3 sequence: CASSMEVIYNEQFF. DNA for the CDR3: TGCGCCAGCAGTATGGAGGTCATCTACAATGAGCAGTTCTTC.

The chain employs TRBV7-2 and TRBJ2-5; D is possibly TRBD1 (5 bases). V was cut by 5 bases and J by 4 bases, with 14 bases left in between. This CDR3 has 14 amino acids. Germline CDR1 reads SGHTA; CDR2 reads FQGNSA. The CDR3 loop reads CASSPPPGIETQYF. CDR3 DNA sequence: TGTGCCAGCAGCCCACCACCAGGGATAGAGACCCAGTACTTC.

The chain is built from TRBV19 and TRBJ1-4; 8 bases match TRBD1. The CDR3 contains 16 residues. Germline CDR1 is LNHDA and CDR2 is SQIVND (reference sequence). Trimming at V came to 4 bases and at J to 3 bases, leaving 7 bases not matched to a gene. DNA of the CDR3: TGTGCCAGTAGTAAATTACCGGGACAGGCTAATGAAAAACTGTTTTTT. Amino acid sequence: CASSKLPGQANEKLFF.

The rearrangement joins TRBV6-1 to TRBJ2-5, with TRBD1 as a possible D gene (6 bases). V was cut by 10 bases and J by 1 base, with 19 bases left in between. Germline V gene sequence: CDR1 MNHNS, CDR2 SASEGT. This CDR3 comprises 15 residues. The CDR3 DNA is TGTGCCACCGCGCGAGGGGGAAAACTCCAAGAGACCCAGTACTTC. Translating gives CATARGGKLQETQYF.

This clone was picked up a small number of times. This rearrangement joins TRBV6-1 to TRBJ2-3, with D hard to call. This CDR3 is built from 12 residues. Trimming cost V 2 bases and J 5 bases, with 5 bases left between them. Germline CDR1 and CDR2: MNHNS and SASEGT. Here the CDR3 reads CASSERGDTQYF. The DNA for the CDR3 is TGTGCCAGCAGTGAACGTGGAGATACGCAGTATTTT.

The CDR3 nucleotides are TGTGCCAGCAACCGGGAGTATAGCAATCAGCCCCAGCATTTT. Its translation is CASNREYSNQPQHF. V and J are TRBV2 and TRBJ1-5; D is uncertain. Between the trimmed V and J ends, which lost 7 bases and 0 bases, there was a span of 10 bases. Per the germline V gene, CDR1 is SNHLY and CDR2 is FYNNEI. This CDR3 comprises 14 residues.

This clone was seen a single time. The chain links TRBV28 to TRBJ1-2, with D possibly TRBD1 on 6 matching bases. Germline CDR1 MDHEN, CDR2 SYDVKM. The CDR3 runs 14 residues. Trimming pared 2 bases from V and 4 bases from J, leaving 11 bases between. This chain's CDR3 is CASSLRQEAYGYTF. CDR3 bases: TGTGCCAGCAGTTTAAGACAGGAGGCCTATGGCTACACCTTC.

The chain recombines TRBV5-1 with TRBJ2-5, with TRBD2 matching 11 bases. The V gene's germline CDR1 is SGHRS and CDR2 YFSETQ. The J segment lost 5 bases and the V segment lost 1 base, leaving 4 bases of the junction unmatched. The CDR3 covers 15 residues. CDR3 protein: CASSLLLAGVETQYF. The CDR3 DNA reads as TGCGCCAGCAGCTTGTTACTAGCGGGAGTCGAGACCCAGTACTTC.

CDR3 amino acids: CAISASMGQPQHF. The CDR3 coding sequence is TGTGCCATCAGTGCTTCAATGGGTCAGCCCCAGCATTTT. The genes are TRBV10-3 and TRBJ1-5; D unclear. CDR1 and CDR2 from the germline V gene are ENHRY and SYGVKD. This CDR3 region has 13 residues. Between the trimmed V and J ends, which lost 4 bases and 6 bases, there was a span of 10 bases.

This clone was observed a handful of times. In the same sample, other DNA sequences code for this CDR3. The chain recombines TRBV18 with TRBJ2-5; no clear D gene. This CDR3 comprises 11 residues. The V gene's germline CDR1 is KGHSH and CDR2 LQKENI. Trimming took off 3 bases at V and 4 bases at J, with 3 bases between the two ends. CDR3 in DNA: TGTGCCAGCTCACCGGGAGAGACCCAGTACTTC. Protein sequence: CASSPGETQYF.

The gene calls are TRBV9 and TRBJ2-1, with 9 bases identical to TRBD2. From germline, CDR1 is SGDLS and CDR2 YYNGEE. V lost 1 base, J lost 8 bases, and 7 bases stayed unmatched. The CDR3 is 15 residues long. The DNA of the CDR3 is TGTGCCAGCAGCGTAACTGGGACTAGCTCGGATGAGCAGTTCTTC. It codes for CASSVTGTSSDEQFF.

V gene TRBV21-1 combines with J gene TRBJ2-6; the table's D call of TRBD1 was not tested on the DNA. TRBV21-1 corresponds to a pseudogene. This CDR3 contains 15 residues. CDR3 in amino acids: CASSPQGAGANVLTF. CDR3 in DNA: TGTGCCAGCAGCCCCCAGGGGGCTGGGGCCAACGTCCTGACTTTC.

The rearrangement links TRBV2 to TRBJ2-3; the D is unclear. Looked up from germline, CDR1 is SNHLY and CDR2 is FYNNEI. This CDR3 has 16 residues. With 8 bases removed from V and 2 bases from J, the gap between germline ends came to 20 bases. Here the CDR3 DNA reads TGTGCCAGCCGGCGCGGCGGTAACAGCTTCACAGATACGCAGTATTTT. This gives the protein CASRRGGNSFTDTQYF. Drawing the rest from reference TRBV2 and TRBJ2-3, the complete variable domain is EPEVTQTPSHQVTQMGQEVILRCVPISNHLYFYWYRQILGQKVEFLVSFYNNEISEKSEIFDDQFSVERPDGSNFTLKIRSTKLEDSAMYFCASRRGGNSFTDTQYFGPGTRLTVL.

The gene calls are TRBV7-2 and TRBJ2-7; the match to TRBD2 covers 11 bases. CDR1 and CDR2 (germline): SGHTA, FQGNSA. CDR3 size: 17 residues. Losses at the gene ends were 5 bases for V and 7 bases for J; bases not matched to a gene: 16. CDR3 region: CASSLGTSGTTKGEQYF. Written as DNA, the CDR3 is TGTGCCAGCAGCCTGGGGACTAGCGGTACCACTAAGGGAGAGCAGTACTTC.

This clone was seen once. Other DNA sequences of this sample code for an identical CDR3. The chain carries TRBV9 and TRBJ2-5; possible D gene TRBD2, 5 bases. V was cut by 3 bases and J by 2 bases, with 8 bases left in between. The germline V gene encodes CDR1 SGDLS and CDR2 YYNGEE. This CDR3 is built from 13 residues. The CDR3 is CASSGRGQETQYF. The CDR3 nucleotides are TGTGCCAGCAGCGGCCGGGGTCAAGAGACCCAGTACTTC.

This rearrangement joins TRBV19 to TRBJ2-2, with 9 positions matching TRBD2. The CDR3 spans 14 residues. Trimming removed 5 bases from V and 6 bases from J; junction bases left unmatched: 4. The V gene's germline CDR1 is LNHDA and CDR2 SQIVND (reference sequence). CDR3 region: CASSPSGIPGELFF. In DNA, the CDR3 is TGTGCCAGTAGTCCTAGCGGGATCCCCGGGGAGCTGTTTTTT.

The V gene is TRBV2, the J gene TRBJ2-7; 10 nucleotides align to TRBD2. V lost 5 bases and J lost 7; bases outside the gene matches: 14. CDR1 and CDR2 from the germline V gene are SNHLY and FYNNEI. CDR3 length equals 16 residues. This chain's CDR3 is CASSPDALAGASEQYF. The CDR3 nucleotides read TGTGCCAGCAGTCCCGACGCCCTAGCGGGAGCTAGTGAGCAGTACTTC.

A note on this clone: Distinct nucleotide sequences in the sample also encode this CDR3. This sequence joins TRBV20-1 and TRBJ2-3; D gene uncertain. Trimming removed 1 base from V and 3 bases from J, with 2 bases in between. Germline CDR1 is DFQATT and CDR2 is SNEGSKA (reference sequence). CDR3 length: 11 amino acids. In DNA, the CDR3 is TGCAGTGCTAGAGTAACAGATACGCAGTATTTT. Residues: CSARVTDTQYF.

This chain joins TRBV5-1 and TRBJ1-4, with 10 bases fitting TRBD1. Germline loops: CDR1 SGHRS, CDR2 YFSETQ. V dropped 4 bases and J dropped 8; count of bases not matched to a gene: 5. The CDR3 covers 14 residues. The CDR3 reads CASSAGTGEEKLFF. Written as DNA, the CDR3 is TGCGCCAGCAGCGCTGGGACAGGGGAAGAAAAACTGTTTTTT.

The sample holds a few counts of this clone. A much larger clone lies a single base off, so this may be a read error. The same CDR3 also results from other DNA sequences found in this sample. V is TRBV7-2 and J is TRBJ2-7; D call uncertain. The CDR3 is 12 amino acids. CDR1 is SGHTA and CDR2 is FQGNSA in the germline V gene. V was shortened by 1 base and J by 0 bases, with 1 base between the two germline ends. The CDR3 sequence is CASSLVSYEQYF. CDR3 DNA sequence: TGTGCCAGCAGCTTAGTCTCCTACGAGCAGTACTTC.

This clone has a count of ten or more. The identical CDR3 is also encoded by other nucleotide sequences in the sample. The chain couples TRBV29-1 to TRBJ2-4; D is perhaps TRBD2 (5 bases). Deletions cut 7 bases from V and 4 bases from J, with 11 bases between. The CDR3 consists of 12 residues. The germline V gene has CDR1 SQVTM and CDR2 ANQGSEA. The DNA of the CDR3 is TGCAGCGCGTTACGGGGTAAAAACATTCAGTACTTC. It specifies CSALRGKNIQYF.

This clone was seen only a few times. The V gene is TRBV30, the J gene TRBJ1-3, with D unresolved. The CDR3 extends over 16 amino acids. V gave up 2 bases and J gave up 0 bases, with 14 bases separating them. The germline gives CDR1 GTSNPN, CDR2 SVGIG (reference sequence). Written as DNA, the CDR3 is TGTGCCTGGAGTATAAGGCTGACCCACTCTGGAAACACCATATATTTT. Translation: CAWSIRLTHSGNTIYF.

This clone was counted only a few times. The chain employs TRBV30 and TRBJ1-5, with D possibly matching TRBD1 (5 bases). CDR1 is GTSNPN, CDR2 SVGIG, per germline (reference sequence). The ends were cut back, 0 bases at V and 6 bases at J, with 15 bases in the middle. The CDR3 consists of 15 residues. This chain's CDR3 is CAWSVRGGPGQPQHF. The CDR3 nucleotides are TGTGCCTGGAGTGTACGGGGCGGGCCGGGTCAGCCCCAGCATTTT. The whole variable domain, remainder taken from reference TRBV30 and TRBJ1-5, is SQTIHQWPATLVQPVGSPLSLECTVEGTSNPNLYWYRQAAGRGLQLLFYSVGIGQISSEVPQNLSASRPQDRQFILSSKKLLLSDSGFYLCAWSVRGGPGQPQHFGDGTRLSIL.

This CDR3 reads CASSEAGGVGELFF. DNA of the CDR3: TGCGCCAGCAGCGAAGCGGGAGGTGTCGGGGAGCTGTTTTTT. The chain recombines TRBV5-1 with TRBJ2-2; 9 nucleotides align to TRBD2. This CDR3 region has 14 residues. Germline assignment: CDR1 SGHRS and CDR2 YFSETQ. V gave up 4 bases and J gave up 7 bases; unmatched junction bases: 5. The complete variable domain, with remaining parts taken from reference TRBV5-1 and TRBJ2-2, reads KAGVTQTPRYLIKTRGQQVTLSCSPISGHRSVSWYQQTPGQGLQFLFEYFSETQRNKGNFPGRFSGRQFSNSRSEMNVSTLELGDSALYLCASSEAGGVGELFFGEGSRLTVL.

The V and J genes are TRBV4-1 and TRBJ2-6; no firm D call. The CDR3 is 14 residues long. Germline values: CDR1 MGHRA, CDR2 YSYEKL. Trimming took off 4 bases at V and 0 bases at J, with 4 bases between the two ends. The CDR3 sequence: CASSLDSGANVLTF. The CDR3 region has the DNA TGCGCCAGCAGCCTGGACTCTGGGGCCAACGTCCTGACTTTC.

This chain connects TRBV5-4 to TRBJ1-4; the match to TRBD1 covers 8 bases. The ends lost 1 base at V and 6 bases at J; junction bases unmatched: 5. Germline V gives CDR1 SGHNT, CDR2 YYREEE (reference sequence). The CDR3 sequence is 15 residues long. The CDR3 region has the DNA TGTGCCAGCAGCTTGACCGTGACAGGGGATGAAAAACTGTTTTTT. It codes for CASSLTVTGDEKLFF.

Concerning this clone: It may be a read error: a sequence one base away is much more abundant. This chain links TRBV27 with TRBJ2-7; D is perhaps TRBD2 (6 bases). V was shortened by 11 bases and J by 3 bases, with 23 bases between the two germline ends. This CDR3 comprises 15 residues. Germline lookup yields CDR1 MNHEY and CDR2 SMNVEV (reference sequence). Here the CDR3 reads CAGSLAGRPRYEQYF. As DNA, the CDR3 is TGTGCCGGCTCTTTGGCGGGAAGGCCCCGCTACGAGCAGTACTTC.

Of note for this clone: A junction end diverges from the germline sequence, so it may reflect a read error. At the DNA level, this CDR3 is encoded by other sequences in the same sample as well. The rearrangement links TRBV11-2 to TRBJ2-2; 14 bases line up with TRBD2. The V gene's germline CDR1 is SGHAT and CDR2 FQNNGV. CDR3 length: 17 amino acids. CDR3 sequence reads: CASSPRLAGGPNGELFF. CDR3 nucleotides: TGTGCCAGCAGCCCAAGACTAGCGGGAGGGCCGAACGGGGAACTGTTTTTT.

The chain links TRBV6-1 to TRBJ2-1; 7 bases align to TRBD2. V was pared by 3 bases and J by 1 base, with 6 bases of the junction left unmatched. Germline lookup yields CDR1 MNHNS and CDR2 SASEGT. The CDR3 spans 16 residues. The CDR3 loop reads CASSDVGRTSYNEQFF. The CDR3 DNA follows: TGTGCCAGCAGTGATGTCGGGAGGACTTCCTACAATGAGCAGTTCTTC.

The rearrangement uses TRBV5-1 and TRBJ2-7; the D gene is possibly TRBD1 (6 bases). The CDR3 loop spans 13 amino acids. Trimming removed 4 bases from V and 2 bases from J, with 10 bases in between. Germline V gene lookup returns CDR1 SGHRS and CDR2 YFSETQ. The CDR3, as DNA: TGCGCCAGCAGCGCGGACAGACCCTACGAGCAGTACTTC. Its protein is CASSADRPYEQYF.